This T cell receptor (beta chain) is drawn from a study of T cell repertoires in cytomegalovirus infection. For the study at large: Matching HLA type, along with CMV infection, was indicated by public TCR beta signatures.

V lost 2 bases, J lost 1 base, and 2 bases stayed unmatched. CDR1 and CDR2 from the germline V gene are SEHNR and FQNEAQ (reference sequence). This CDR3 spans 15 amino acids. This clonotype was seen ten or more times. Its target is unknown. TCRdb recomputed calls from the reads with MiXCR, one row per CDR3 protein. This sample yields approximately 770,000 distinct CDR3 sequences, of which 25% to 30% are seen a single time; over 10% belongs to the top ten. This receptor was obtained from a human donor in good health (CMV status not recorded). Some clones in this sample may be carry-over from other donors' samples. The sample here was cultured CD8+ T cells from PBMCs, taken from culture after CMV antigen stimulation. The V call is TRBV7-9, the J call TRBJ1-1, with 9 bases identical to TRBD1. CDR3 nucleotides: TGTGCCAGCAGCTTAAAGGGACAGGGGAACACTGAAGCTTTCTTT. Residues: CASSLKGQGNTEAFF.